This entry lists 4 T cell receptor beta chains sequenced from one sample in a study of blood T cell repertoires in COVID-19. Generated by immunoSEQ multiplex PCR, the TCRdb table keeps only in-frame clones and is missing some. The sample has over 65,000 clones; 87% are singletons. The sample was peripheral blood. All receptors derive from a human donor in a cohort sampled during active COVID-19.

The chain employs TRBV7-9 and TRBJ1-1, with TRBD1 matching over 9 bases. Germline lookup yields CDR1 SEHNR and CDR2 FQNEAQ (reference sequence). V lost 5 bases and J lost 3; bases outside the gene matches: 13. The CDR3 contains 17 residues. The CDR3 here is CASSPDRTGVSDTEAFF. CDR3 bases: TGTGCCAGCAGCCCCGATCGGACAGGGGTATCAGACACTGAAGCTTTCTTT.

This chain uses TRBV5-4 with TRBJ1-1; 10 bases map to TRBD1. CDR3 length equals 15 residues. Germline V lookup: CDR1 SGHNT, CDR2 YYREEE (reference sequence). Germline trimming cut 2 bases from V and 6 bases from J; bases unmatched to any gene: 7. The CDR3 DNA sequence: TGTGCCAGCAGCTTACAGGGACAGGGGACCGCTGAAGCTTTCTTT. Encoded protein: CASSLQGQGTAEAFF.

This chain uses TRBV7-8 with TRBJ1-3, with TRBD1 identical over 9 bases. Germline values: CDR1 SGHVS, CDR2 FQNEAQ. The CDR3 has 15 amino acids. The ends lost 5 bases at V and 4 bases at J; junction bases unmatched: 6. CDR3 region: CASSQGQGYGNTIYF. For the CDR3, the DNA is TGTGCCAGCAGCCAGGGACAGGGTTACGGAAACACCATATATTTT.

The chain employs TRBV11-3 and TRBJ2-1; 9 nucleotides align to TRBD2. V trimming: 2 bases; J trimming: 3 bases; junction bases outside the gene matches: 5. The germline CDR1 and CDR2 sequences are SGHNT and YENEEA. The CDR3 is 16 residues long. The CDR3 bases are TGTGCCAGCAGCTTATCCGAGACTAGCGGCTACAATGAGCAGTTCTTC. It specifies CASSLSETSGYNEQFF.